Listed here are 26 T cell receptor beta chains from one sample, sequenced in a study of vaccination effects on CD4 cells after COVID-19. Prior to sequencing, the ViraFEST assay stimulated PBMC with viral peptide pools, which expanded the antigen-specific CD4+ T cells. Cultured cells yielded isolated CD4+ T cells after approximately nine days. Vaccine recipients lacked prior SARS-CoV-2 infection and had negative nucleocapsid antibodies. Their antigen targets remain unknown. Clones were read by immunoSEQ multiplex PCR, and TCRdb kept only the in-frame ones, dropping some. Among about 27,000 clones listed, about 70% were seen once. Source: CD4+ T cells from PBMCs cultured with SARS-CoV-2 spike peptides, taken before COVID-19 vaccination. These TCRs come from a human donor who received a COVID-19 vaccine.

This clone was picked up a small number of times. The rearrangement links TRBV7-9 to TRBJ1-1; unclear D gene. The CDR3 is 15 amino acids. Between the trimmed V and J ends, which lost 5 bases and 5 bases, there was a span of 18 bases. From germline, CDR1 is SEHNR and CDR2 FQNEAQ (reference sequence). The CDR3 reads CASSPKLRVGTEAFF. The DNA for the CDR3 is TGTGCCAGCAGCCCAAAACTGAGGGTCGGGACTGAAGCTTTCTTT.

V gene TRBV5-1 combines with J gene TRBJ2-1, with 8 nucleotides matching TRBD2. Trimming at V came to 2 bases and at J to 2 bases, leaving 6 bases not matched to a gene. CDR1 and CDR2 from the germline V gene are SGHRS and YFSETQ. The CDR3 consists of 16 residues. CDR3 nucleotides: TGCGCCAGCAGCTTCCAGACTAGCGTGGCCTACAATGAGCAGTTCTTC. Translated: CASSFQTSVAYNEQFF. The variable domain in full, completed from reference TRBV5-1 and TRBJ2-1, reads KAGVTQTPRYLIKTRGQQVTLSCSPISGHRSVSWYQQTPGQGLQFLFEYFSETQRNKGNFPGRFSGRQFSNSRSEMNVSTLELGDSALYLCASSFQTSVAYNEQFFGPGTRLTVL.

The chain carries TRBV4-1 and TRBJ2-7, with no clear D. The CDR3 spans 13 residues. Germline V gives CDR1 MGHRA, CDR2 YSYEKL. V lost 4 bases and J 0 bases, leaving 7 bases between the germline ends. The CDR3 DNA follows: TGCGCCAGCAGCCTGGGCAGCTCCTACGAGCAGTACTTC. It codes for CASSLGSSYEQYF.

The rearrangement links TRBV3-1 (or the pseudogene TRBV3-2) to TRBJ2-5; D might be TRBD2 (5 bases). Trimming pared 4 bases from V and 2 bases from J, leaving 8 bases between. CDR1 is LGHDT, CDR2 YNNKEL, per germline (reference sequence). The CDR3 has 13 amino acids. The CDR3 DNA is TGTGCCAGCAGCCCCGGACTGCAAGAGACCCAGTACTTC. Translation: CASSPGLQETQYF.

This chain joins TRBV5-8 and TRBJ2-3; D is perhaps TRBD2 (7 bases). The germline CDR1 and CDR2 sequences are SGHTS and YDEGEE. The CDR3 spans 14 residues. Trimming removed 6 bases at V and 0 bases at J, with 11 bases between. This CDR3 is CASMRGGSTDTQYF. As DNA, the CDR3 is TGTGCCAGCATGAGGGGGGGAAGCACAGATACGCAGTATTTT. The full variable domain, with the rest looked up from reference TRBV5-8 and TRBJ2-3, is EAGVTQSPTHLIKTRGQQATLRCSPISGHTSVYWYQQALGLGLQFLLWYDEGEERNRGNFPPRFSGRQFPNYSSELNVNALELEDSALYLCASMRGGSTDTQYFGPGTRLTVL.

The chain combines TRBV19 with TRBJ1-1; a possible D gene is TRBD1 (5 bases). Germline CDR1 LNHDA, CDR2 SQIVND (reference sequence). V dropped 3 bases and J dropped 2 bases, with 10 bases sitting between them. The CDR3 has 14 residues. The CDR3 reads CASSMARTNTEAFF. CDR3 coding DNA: TGTGCCAGTAGTATGGCGCGGACAAACACTGAAGCTTTCTTT.

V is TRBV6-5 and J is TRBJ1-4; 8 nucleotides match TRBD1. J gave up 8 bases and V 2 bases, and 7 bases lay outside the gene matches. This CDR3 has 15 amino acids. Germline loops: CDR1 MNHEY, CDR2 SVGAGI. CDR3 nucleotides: TGTGCCAGCAGTTACGGACAGGGAGGAACAGAAAAACTGTTTTTT. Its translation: CASSYGQGGTEKLFF.

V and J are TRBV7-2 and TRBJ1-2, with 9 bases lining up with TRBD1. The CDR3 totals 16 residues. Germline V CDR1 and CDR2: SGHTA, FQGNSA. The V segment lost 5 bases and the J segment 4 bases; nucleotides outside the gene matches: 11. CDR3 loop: CASSATPGQGGYGYTF. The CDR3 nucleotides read TGTGCCAGCAGCGCTACGCCGGGACAGGGAGGCTATGGCTACACCTTC. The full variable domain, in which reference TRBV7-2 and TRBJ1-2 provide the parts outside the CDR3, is GAGVSQSPSNKVTEKGKDVELRCDPISGHTALYWYRQSLGQGLEFLIYFQGNSAPDKSGLPSDRFSAERTGGSVSTLTIQRTQQEDSAVYLCASSATPGQGGYGYTFGSGTRLTVV.

CDR3 region: CASRTGGADTQYF. The CDR3 region has the DNA TGTGCCAGTAGGACAGGGGGCGCAGATACGCAGTATTTT. V gene TRBV19 combines with J gene TRBJ2-3; TRBD1 matches 10 bases. This CDR3 has 13 amino acids. CDR1 LNHDA and CDR2 SQIVND come from the germline V gene (reference sequence). V dropped 6 bases and J dropped 4; count of bases not matched to a gene: 1.

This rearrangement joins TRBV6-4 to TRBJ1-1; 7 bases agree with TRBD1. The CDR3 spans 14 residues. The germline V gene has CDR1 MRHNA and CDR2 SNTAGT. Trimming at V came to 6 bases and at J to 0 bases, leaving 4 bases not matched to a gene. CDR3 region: CASSETGMNTEAFF. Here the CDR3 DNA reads TGTGCCAGCAGCGAGACAGGGATGAACACTGAAGCTTTCTTT.

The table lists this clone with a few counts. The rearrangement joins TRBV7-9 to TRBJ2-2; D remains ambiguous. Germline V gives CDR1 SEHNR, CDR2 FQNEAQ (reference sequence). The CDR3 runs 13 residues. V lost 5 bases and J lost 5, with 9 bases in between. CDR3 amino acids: CASSRTETGELFF. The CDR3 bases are TGTGCCAGCAGCAGAACAGAAACCGGGGAGCTGTTTTTT. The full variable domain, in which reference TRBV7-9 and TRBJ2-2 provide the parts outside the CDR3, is DTGVSQNPRHKITKRGQNVTFRCDPISEHNRLYWYRQTLGQGPEFLTYFQNEAQLEKSRLLSDRFSAERPKGSFSTLEIQRTEQGDSAMYLCASSRTETGELFFGEGSRLTVL.

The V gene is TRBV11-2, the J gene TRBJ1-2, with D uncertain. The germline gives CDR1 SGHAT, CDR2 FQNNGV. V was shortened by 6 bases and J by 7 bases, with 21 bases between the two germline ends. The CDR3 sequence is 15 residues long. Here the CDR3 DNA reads TGTGCCAGCAGTCCAACCCGGGATACCTTTCTTGGCTACACCTTC. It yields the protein CASSPTRDTFLGYTF.

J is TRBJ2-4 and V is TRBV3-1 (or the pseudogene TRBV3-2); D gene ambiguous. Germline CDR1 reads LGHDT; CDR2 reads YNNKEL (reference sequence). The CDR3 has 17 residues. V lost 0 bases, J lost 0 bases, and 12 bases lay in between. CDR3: CASSQDRGPLAKNIQYF. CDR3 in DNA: TGTGCCAGCAGCCAAGATCGAGGACCACTAGCCAAAAACATTCAGTACTTC.

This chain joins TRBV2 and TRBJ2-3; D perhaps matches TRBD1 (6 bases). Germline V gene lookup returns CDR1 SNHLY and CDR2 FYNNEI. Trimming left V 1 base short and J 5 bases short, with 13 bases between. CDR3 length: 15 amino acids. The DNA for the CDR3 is TGTGCCAGCAGTGAAGGGGGTAGGGGGATAGATACGCAGTATTTT. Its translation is CASSEGGRGIDTQYF.

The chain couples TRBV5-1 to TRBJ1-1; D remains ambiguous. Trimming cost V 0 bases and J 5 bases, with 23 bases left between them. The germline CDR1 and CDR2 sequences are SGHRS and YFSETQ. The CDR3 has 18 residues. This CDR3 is CASSLDGITSFTRTEAFF. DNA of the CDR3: TGCGCCAGCAGCTTGGATGGGATTACTAGTTTTACAAGGACTGAAGCTTTCTTT.

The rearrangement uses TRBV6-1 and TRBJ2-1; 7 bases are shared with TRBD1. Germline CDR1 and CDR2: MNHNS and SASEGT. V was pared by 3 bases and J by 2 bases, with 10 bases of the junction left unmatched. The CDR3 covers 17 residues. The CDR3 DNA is TGTGCCAGCAGTGATAGTTTGTGGGACAGCACCTACAATGAGCAGTTCTTC. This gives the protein CASSDSLWDSTYNEQFF.

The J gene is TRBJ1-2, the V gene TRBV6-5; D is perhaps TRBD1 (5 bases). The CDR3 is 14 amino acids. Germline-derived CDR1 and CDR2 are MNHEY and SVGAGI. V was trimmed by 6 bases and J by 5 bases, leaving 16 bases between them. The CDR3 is CASRKGTQIYGYTF. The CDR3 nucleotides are TGTGCCAGCAGAAAAGGGACCCAAATTTATGGCTACACCTTC.

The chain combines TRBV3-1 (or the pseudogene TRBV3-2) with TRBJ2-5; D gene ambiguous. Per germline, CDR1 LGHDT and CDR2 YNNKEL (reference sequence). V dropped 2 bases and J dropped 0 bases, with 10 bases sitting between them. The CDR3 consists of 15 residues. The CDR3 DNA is TGTGCCAGCAGCCAATCCGACACCTACCAAGAGACCCAGTACTTC. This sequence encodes CASSQSDTYQETQYF.

CDR3 DNA: TGTGCCAGTAGTAAGGACAGGGGGGATAACTATGGCTACACCTTC. Translated, it gives CASSKDRGDNYGYTF. This chain uses TRBV19 with TRBJ1-2; 10 bases match TRBD1. After removal of 4 bases from V and 1 base from J, the junction contained 3 bases not matched to a gene. Germline V gene lookup returns CDR1 LNHDA and CDR2 SQIVND (reference sequence). The CDR3 totals 15 residues.

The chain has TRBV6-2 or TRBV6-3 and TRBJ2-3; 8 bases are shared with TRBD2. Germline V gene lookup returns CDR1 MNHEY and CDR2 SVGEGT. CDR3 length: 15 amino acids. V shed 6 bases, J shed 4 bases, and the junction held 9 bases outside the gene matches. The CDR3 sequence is CASSPGLAWADTQYF. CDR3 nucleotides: TGTGCCAGCAGCCCCGGACTAGCTTGGGCAGATACGCAGTATTTT.

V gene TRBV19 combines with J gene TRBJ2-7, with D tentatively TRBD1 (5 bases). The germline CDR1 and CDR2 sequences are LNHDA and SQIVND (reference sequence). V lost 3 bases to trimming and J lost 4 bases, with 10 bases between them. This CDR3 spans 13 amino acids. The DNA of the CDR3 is TGTGCCAGTAGTATGTTAAGGGGTTACGAGCAGTACTTC. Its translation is CASSMLRGYEQYF.

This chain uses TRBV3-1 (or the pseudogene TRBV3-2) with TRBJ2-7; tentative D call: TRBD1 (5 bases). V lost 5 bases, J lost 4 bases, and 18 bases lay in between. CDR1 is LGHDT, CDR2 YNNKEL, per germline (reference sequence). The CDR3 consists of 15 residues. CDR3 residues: CASSVQDTSGYEQYF. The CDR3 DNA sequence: TGTGCCAGCAGCGTACAGGATACCTCCGGGTACGAGCAGTACTTC.

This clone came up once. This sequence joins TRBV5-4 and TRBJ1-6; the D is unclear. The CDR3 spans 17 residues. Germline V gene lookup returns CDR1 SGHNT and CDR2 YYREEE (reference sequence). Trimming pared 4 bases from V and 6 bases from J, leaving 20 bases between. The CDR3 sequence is CASSPGGTTVINSPLHF. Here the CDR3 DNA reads TGTGCCAGCAGCCCAGGAGGCACAACAGTGATTAATTCACCCCTCCACTTT.

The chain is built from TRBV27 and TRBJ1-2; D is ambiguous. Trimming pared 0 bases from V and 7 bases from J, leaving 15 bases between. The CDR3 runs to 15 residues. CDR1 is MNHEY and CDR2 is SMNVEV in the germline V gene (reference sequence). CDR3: CASSLSAILGGGYTF. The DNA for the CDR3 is TGTGCCAGCAGTTTATCGGCTATACTGGGAGGTGGCTACACCTTC.

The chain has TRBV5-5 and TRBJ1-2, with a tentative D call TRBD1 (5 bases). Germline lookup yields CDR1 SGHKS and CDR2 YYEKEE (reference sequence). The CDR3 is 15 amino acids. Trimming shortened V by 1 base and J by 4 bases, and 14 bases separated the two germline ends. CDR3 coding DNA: TGTGCCAGCAGCTTGAATCCGGGGGAGGGCTATGGCTACACCTTC. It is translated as CASSLNPGEGYGYTF.

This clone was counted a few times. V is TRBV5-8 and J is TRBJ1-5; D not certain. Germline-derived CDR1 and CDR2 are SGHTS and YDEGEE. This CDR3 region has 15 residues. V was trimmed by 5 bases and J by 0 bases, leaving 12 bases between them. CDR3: CASSAWTFSNQPQHF. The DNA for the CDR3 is TGTGCCAGCAGTGCTTGGACTTTTAGCAATCAGCCCCAGCATTTT.